This is a list of T cell receptor beta chains from one sample in a study of breast tumors, draining lymph nodes, adjacent tissues. MiXCR was run by TCRdb on the multiplex PCR reads, yielding one entry per CDR3 protein. The sample has over 35,000 distinct CDR3 sequences, around a third seen once. Specimen: breast tumor tissue. These receptors were obtained from a female donor with breast cancer. Some clones in this sample may be carry-over from other donors' samples. The CDR3 runs from the conserved cysteine through the conserved F or W. A D gene is named only where the DNA matches it firmly. Not all rows give a size; the values are once, few, many and, for expanded clones, a class.

size: many; J: TRBJ1-6; V: TRBV7-2; length: 17; D: TRBD1; CDR3: CASSLGGGSSYNSPLHF; DNA: TGTGCCAGCAGCTTAGGAGGGGGCAGCTCCTATAATTCACCCCTCCACTTT
size: many; J: TRBJ1-5; V: TRBV25-1; length: 14; D: .; CDR3: CASRASGIGQPQHF; DNA: TGTGCCAGCAGAGCATCGGGTATCGGGCAGCCCCAGCATTTT
size: many; J: TRBJ1-5; V: TRBV7-6; length: 13; D: .; CDR3: CASSLGGDQPQHF; DNA: TGTGCCAGCAGCTTAGGAGGGGATCAGCCCCAGCATTTT
size: .; J: TRBJ2-7; V: TRBV9; length: 16; D: TRBD2; CDR3: CASSGSTSGRSNEQYF; DNA: TGTGCCAGCAGCGGGTCGACTAGCGGGAGGTCGAACGAGCAGTACTTC
size: .; J: TRBJ2-5; V: TRBV20-1; length: 12; D: .; CDR3: CSARTGLETQYF; DNA: TGCAGTGCTAGGACAGGTCTGGAGACCCAGTACTTC
size: .; J: TRBJ2-7; V: TRBV6-9; length: 15; D: .; CDR3: CASGQTWGVRYEQYF; DNA: TGTGCCAGCGGCCAAACTTGGGGAGTAAGGTACGAGCAGTACTTC
size: .; J: TRBJ2-3; V: TRBV28; length: 13; D: .; CDR3: CASSPRPTDTQYF; DNA: TGTGCCAGCAGTCCGCGACCCACAGATACGCAGTATTTT
size: .; J: TRBJ1-2; V: TRBV5-5; length: 13; D: .; CDR3: CASSPDSNYGYTF; DNA: TGTGCCAGCAGTCCGGACAGCAACTATGGCTACACCTTC
size: .; J: TRBJ2-7; V: TRBV6-5; length: 13; D: .; CDR3: CASSRGQYHEQYF; DNA: TGTGCCAGCAGCCGTGGACAGTACCACGAGCAGTACTTC
size: .; J: TRBJ2-2; V: TRBV5-4; length: 13; D: .; CDR3: CASSHDRTGELFF; DNA: TGTGCCAGCAGCCACGATAGAACCGGGGAGCTGTTTTTT
size: many; J: TRBJ1-5; V: TRBV4-1; length: 15; D: TRBD1; CDR3: CASSQNGQGYQPQHF; DNA: TGCGCCAGCAGCCAAAATGGACAGGGGTATCAGCCCCAGCATTTT
size: few; J: TRBJ2-1; V: TRBV27; length: 16; D: TRBD2; CDR3: CASSLFGARGYNEQFF; DNA: TGTGCCAGCAGTTTATTTGGGGCGCGGGGGTACAATGAGCAGTTCTTC
size: .; J: TRBJ2-7; V: TRBV6-5; length: 14; D: TRBD1; CDR3: CASRPDRGPYEQYF; DNA: TGTGCCAGCAGACCAGACAGGGGGCCCTACGAGCAGTACTTC
size: many; J: TRBJ2-3; V: TRBV29-1; length: 14; D: TRBD2; CDR3: CSVVGREGGDTQYF; DNA: TGCAGCGTTGTCGGGCGGGAGGGTGGAGATACGCAGTATTTT
size: .; J: TRBJ2-7; V: TRBV7-2; length: 12; D: .; CDR3: CASSLIIYEQYF; DNA: TGTGCCAGCAGCTTAATAATTTACGAGCAGTACTTC
size: medium-sized; J: TRBJ2-3; V: TRBV10-3; length: 15; D: TRBD2; CDR3: CAIGGLAGDTDTQYF; DNA: TGTGCCATCGGTGGGCTAGCGGGAGACACAGATACGCAGTATTTT
size: many; J: TRBJ2-1; V: TRBV5-6; length: 14; D: .; CDR3: CASSLVSGGDEQFF; DNA: TGTGCCAGCAGCTTGGTCAGCGGTGGGGATGAGCAGTTCTTC
size: .; J: TRBJ2-7; V: TRBV6-6; length: 13; D: .; CDR3: CASSYSGDREQYF; DNA: TGTGCCAGCAGTTACTCGGGAGATCGGGAGCAGTACTTC
size: many; J: TRBJ2-5; V: TRBV5-1; length: 18; D: TRBD2; CDR3: CASSLGVVAGGGQETQYF; DNA: TGCGCCAGCAGCCTGGGGGTCGTAGCGGGAGGAGGGCAAGAGACCCAGTACTTC
size: many; J: TRBJ1-5; V: TRBV6-1; length: 15; D: .; CDR3: CASRAYGTNNQPQHF; DNA: TGTGCCAGCAGAGCTTACGGGACAAACAATCAGCCCCAGCATTTT
size: .; J: TRBJ2-2; V: TRBV20-1; length: 13; D: .; CDR3: CSAPGDVYGELFF; DNA: TGCAGTGCTCCCGGGGATGTGTACGGGGAGCTATTTTTT
size: .; J: TRBJ1-1; V: TRBV15; length: 14; D: .; CDR3: CATSRGSFGGEAFF; DNA: TGTGCCACCAGCAGAGGTTCCTTTGGGGGTGAAGCTTTCTTT
size: .; J: TRBJ2-1; V: TRBV12-5; length: 20; D: TRBD2; CDR3: CASASRASGGTHSSYNEQFF; DNA: TGTGCTAGTGCCTCCAGGGCTAGCGGGGGCACTCACAGCTCCTACAATGAGCAGTTCTTC
size: many; J: TRBJ2-1; V: TRBV7-9; length: 14; D: .; CDR3: CASSRPILANQQFF; DNA: TGTGCCAGCAGCAGACCCATCCTAGCGAACCAACAGTTCTTC
size: .; J: TRBJ2-7; V: TRBV12-3/TRBV12-4; length: 14; D: .; CDR3: CASSLAGGLYEQYF; DNA: TGTGCCAGCAGTTTAGCAGGGGGTCTTTACGAGCAGTACTTC
size: many; J: TRBJ2-7; V: TRBV4-3; length: 13; D: TRBD1; CDR3: CASSPRQGYEQYF; DNA: TGCGCCAGCAGCCCTCGACAGGGGTACGAGCAGTACTTC
size: .; J: TRBJ2-1; V: TRBV29-1; length: 13; D: TRBD1; CDR3: CSITTGGPGEQFF; DNA: TGCAGCATAACCACAGGGGGCCCTGGTGAGCAGTTCTTC
size: .; J: TRBJ2-5; V: TRBV20-1; length: 12; D: .; CDR3: CTSAADEETQYF; DNA: TGCACCAGCGCCGCCGATGAAGAGACCCAGTACTTC
size: many; J: TRBJ2-5; V: TRBV12-3/TRBV12-4; length: 11; D: .; CDR3: CASSLSGTQYF; DNA: TGTGCCAGCAGTTTGTCGGGTACCCAGTACTTC
size: many; J: TRBJ2-1; V: TRBV7-3; length: 13; D: TRBD1; CDR3: CASSVTGGSEQFF; DNA: TGTGCCAGCAGCGTGACAGGGGGCAGTGAGCAGTTCTTC
size: many; J: TRBJ2-1; V: TRBV7-9; length: 13; D: .; CDR3: CASSPEGRGEQFF; DNA: TGTGCCAGCAGCCCCGAGGGCCGGGGTGAGCAGTTCTTC
size: once; J: TRBJ2-7; V: TRBV13; length: 15; D: .; CDR3: CASSLGLTSSYEQYF; DNA: TGTGCCAGCAGCTTAGGGCTAACCAGCTCCTACGAGCAGTACTTC
size: few; J: TRBJ2-2; V: TRBV20-1; length: 18; D: TRBD2; CDR3: CSARDARLAGDSAGELFF; DNA: TGCAGTGCTAGAGATGCCAGACTAGCGGGAGATTCGGCCGGGGAGCTGTTTTTT
size: many; J: TRBJ2-1; V: TRBV14; length: 14; D: .; CDR3: CASSQGSLVGEQFF; DNA: TGTGCCAGCAGCCAAGGTAGTCTCGTCGGTGAGCAGTTCTTC
size: many; J: TRBJ2-5; V: TRBV20-1; length: 13; D: TRBD1; CDR3: CSAPDRNQETQYF; DNA: TGCAGTGCCCCGGACAGGAACCAAGAGACCCAGTACTTC
size: many; J: TRBJ2-7; V: TRBV5-1; length: 15; D: TRBD2; CDR3: CASSGGTSAPPEQYF; DNA: TGCGCCAGCAGCGGCGGGACTAGCGCACCCCCTGAGCAGTACTTC
size: many; J: TRBJ1-3; V: TRBV9; length: 15; D: .; CDR3: CASSVGVSSGNTIYF; DNA: TGTGCCAGCAGCGTAGGGGTCAGCTCTGGAAACACCATATATTTT
size: many; J: TRBJ2-1; V: TRBV2; length: 15; D: TRBD2; CDR3: CASSTRTSGYNEQFF; DNA: TGTGCCAGCAGTACGAGGACTAGCGGTTACAATGAGCAGTTCTTC
size: many; J: TRBJ2-5; V: TRBV7-2; length: 15; D: .; CDR3: CASSLVLAQQETQYF; DNA: TGTGCCAGCAGCTTAGTCTTAGCCCAGCAAGAGACCCAGTACTTC
size: many; J: TRBJ2-1; V: TRBV2; length: 16; D: TRBD1; CDR3: CASRGHLTGVYNEQFF; DNA: TGTGCCAGCAGGGGACATTTAACAGGGGTCTACAATGAGCAGTTCTTC
size: .; J: TRBJ2-7; V: TRBV20-1; length: 11; D: .; CDR3: CSARWRDEQYF; DNA: TGCAGTGCTCGCTGGAGGGACGAGCAGTACTTC
size: once; J: TRBJ2-7; V: TRBV20-1; length: 14; D: .; CDR3: CSAFAGTIYNEQYF; DNA: TGCAGTGCTTTCGCCGGGACAATTTATAACGAGCAGTACTTC
size: many; J: TRBJ1-4; V: TRBV20-1; length: 13; D: .; CDR3: CSANPQVNEKLFF; DNA: TGCAGTGCTAACCCACAGGTTAATGAAAAACTGTTTTTT
size: few; J: TRBJ2-7; V: TRBV30; length: 14; D: TRBD1; CDR3: CAWSRDRVIYEQYF; DNA: TGTGCCTGGAGTCGGGACAGGGTGATCTACGAGCAGTACTTC
size: .; J: TRBJ2-3; V: TRBV9; length: 16; D: TRBD2; CDR3: CASSVESGRNTDAQYF; DNA: TGTGCCAGCAGCGTAGAGAGCGGGAGGAACACAGATGCGCAGTATTTT
size: medium-sized; J: TRBJ2-1; V: TRBV7-3; length: 15; D: TRBD1; CDR3: CASSFRQGPYNEQFF; DNA: TGTGCCAGCAGCTTCCGACAGGGGCCTTACAATGAGCAGTTCTTC
size: .; J: TRBJ2-3; V: TRBV7-6; length: 16; D: .; CDR3: CASGRGVMASTDTQYF; DNA: TGTGCCAGCGGCCGCGGGGTTATGGCGAGCACAGATACGCAGTATTTT
size: many; J: TRBJ2-5; V: TRBV19; length: 15; D: TRBD1; CDR3: CASSSRTGGGETQYF; DNA: TGTGCCAGTAGTTCACGGACAGGGGGTGGGGAGACCCAGTACTTC
size: many; J: TRBJ2-2; V: TRBV9; length: 16; D: TRBD2; CDR3: CASSQGLAGGSGELFF; DNA: TGTGCCAGCAGCCAAGGACTAGCGGGAGGATCCGGGGAGCTGTTTTTT